These 22 T cell receptor beta chains originate from one sample sequenced in a study of T cells in Graves' hyperthyroidism and ophthalmopathy. Amplified TCR beta CDR3 regions came from RNA transcripts. TCR CDR3 underwent first-round RT-PCR with the HTBI primer set. TCRdb re-called the multiplex PCR reads through MiXCR, storing one row per CDR3 protein. The top ten clones hold just over 55% of a sample with under 350,000 distinct CDR3 sequences, approximately 15% of them seen once. The sequenced sample was blood. All receptors derive from a woman aged 55-70 years with Graves' ophthalmopathy.

Note on this clonotype: Its ends do not fully match the called genes, so a read error is possible. In DNA form, the CDR3 reads TGTGCCAGCCGTTTAACTTGGCTGGGCTCTGGGGCCAACGTCCTGACTTTC. Its protein product is CASRLTWLGSGANVLTF. The chain joins TRBV28 to TRBJ2-6; no clear D gene. The CDR3 totals 17 residues. From germline, CDR1 is MDHEN and CDR2 SYDVKM.

The sample holds many counts of this clonotype. The V gene is TRBV5-4, the J gene TRBJ1-1; possible D gene TRBD1, 5 bases. Trimming pared 0 bases from V and 11 bases from J, leaving 11 bases between. The CDR3 extends over 12 amino acids. Per germline, CDR1 SGHNT and CDR2 YYREEE (reference sequence). Here the CDR3 DNA reads TGTGCCAGCAGCTTGGAGGCAGGGCGGGCTTTCTTT. The encoded protein is CASSLEAGRAFF.

In its sample, this clonotype was seen many times. J is TRBJ1-1 and V is TRBV27; D perhaps matches TRBD1 (5 bases). The CDR3 has 13 amino acids. Germline V gives CDR1 MNHEY, CDR2 SMNVEV (reference sequence). Trimming left V 0 bases short and J 5 bases short, with 7 bases between. The CDR3 bases are TGTGCCAGCAGTTTATCCAGGGAGACTGAAGCTTTCTTT. It is translated as CASSLSRETEAFF.

In its sample, this clonotype was seen many times. The chain has TRBV5-1 and TRBJ2-7; possibly TRBD1 for D (6 bases). V was pared by 0 bases and J by 8 bases, with 12 bases between. CDR1 SGHRS and CDR2 YFSETQ come from the germline V gene. The CDR3 loop spans 13 amino acids. In DNA form, the CDR3 reads TGCGCCAGCAGCTTGGAAGCAGGGGCGAAGCAGTACTTC. It yields the protein CASSLEAGAKQYF.

This clonotype has at least ten counts. The rearrangement links TRBV20-1 to TRBJ1-4; 7 nucleotides line up with TRBD1. The CDR3 sequence is 15 residues long. The V and J ends lost 5 bases and 4 bases, in that order; junction bases with no gene match: 10. Germline values: CDR1 DFQATT, CDR2 SNEGSKA (reference sequence). CDR3 loop: CSAYPQTGLNEKLFF. Written as DNA, the CDR3 is TGCAGTGCTTATCCGCAGACAGGGCTTAATGAAAAACTGTTTTTT.

This clonotype was observed many times. V is TRBV20-1 and J is TRBJ1-1; D perhaps matches TRBD1 (6 bases). The V end lost 3 bases, the J end lost 4 bases, and 18 bases lay between the germline ends. Looked up from germline, CDR1 is DFQATT and CDR2 is SNEGSKA (reference sequence). The CDR3 covers 15 residues. The CDR3 loop is CSARNQGGGPTEAFF. The DNA for the CDR3 is TGCAGTGCTAGGAATCAGGGTGGGGGGCCCACTGAAGCTTTCTTT.

The rearrangement links TRBV27 to TRBJ2-2; 9 bases line up with TRBD1. Germline V gene data show CDR1 as MNHEY and CDR2 as SMNVEV (reference sequence). CDR3 size: 17 residues. Trimming cost V 10 bases and J 2 bases; bases outside gene matches: 14. Here the CDR3 DNA reads TGTGCCACTAGAGGGACAGGGAGATCGGTTAACACCGGGGAGCTGTTTTTT. Translated: CATRGTGRSVNTGELFF.

The genes are TRBV14 and TRBJ1-1, with unresolved D. Germline assignment: CDR1 SGHDN and CDR2 FVKESK. V was trimmed by 0 bases and J by 7 bases, leaving 9 bases between them. The CDR3 extends over 13 amino acids. CDR3 in amino acids: CASSQEVQLEAFF. For the CDR3, the DNA is TGTGCCAGCAGCCAAGAGGTCCAGCTTGAAGCTTTCTTT.

As regards this clonotype: Possible read error: a much larger clone is one base away. The chain has TRBV7-2 and TRBJ1-5; D not resolved. CDR3 length equals 13 residues. CDR1 SGHTA and CDR2 FQGNSA come from the germline V gene. The CDR3 bases are TGTGTCAGCAGAGAGGCGACGGGGCAGCCCCAGCATTTT. Translation gives CVSREATGQPQHF.

The sample holds a few counts of this clonotype. The J gene is TRBJ1-5, the V gene TRBV6-2 or TRBV6-3; perhaps TRBD1 as D (5 bases). Germline V lookup: CDR1 MNHEY, CDR2 SVGEGT. The CDR3 covers 14 residues. Trimming took 5 bases from V and 2 from J, leaving 10 bases between them. This CDR3 reads CASSQGHGNQPQHF. In nucleotides, the CDR3 is TGTGCCAGCAGTCAAGGACACGGCAATCAGCCCCAGCATTTT.

In regard to this clonotype: With a much larger clone just one base away, this may be a read error. V is TRBV7-9 and J is TRBJ2-3; the D is unclear. Germline lookup yields CDR1 SEHNR and CDR2 FQNEAQ (reference sequence). This CDR3 is 14 amino acids long. The CDR3 loop is CASSLNRLTDAQYF. For the CDR3, the DNA is TGTGCCAGCAGCTTAAACCGTCTCACAGATGCGCAGTATTTT.

This chain connects TRBV6-2 or TRBV6-3 to TRBJ1-1; 9 positions match TRBD1. CDR3 size: 14 residues. The V gene's germline CDR1 is MNHEY and CDR2 SVGEGT. V shed 6 bases, J shed 5 bases, and the junction held 7 bases outside the gene matches. The CDR3 protein is CASRQQGARTEAFF. The CDR3 nucleotides read TGTGCCAGCAGGCAACAGGGGGCTAGAACTGAAGCTTTCTTT.

This clonotype was picked up many times. CDR3: CAGNRGSYQPQHF. CDR3 bases: TGTGCCGGAAACAGGGGTAGTTATCAGCCCCAGCATTTT. The chain combines TRBV28 with TRBJ1-5; TRBD1 matches at 7 bases. Germline V gene sequence: CDR1 MDHEN, CDR2 SYDVKM. The junction had 9 bases not matched to a gene; V was cut back by 11 bases and J by 5 bases. This CDR3 contains 13 residues.

This clonotype was observed at least ten times. Its ends do not fully match the called genes, so a read error is possible. This sequence joins TRBV5-6 and TRBJ2-5, with D hard to call. The CDR3 contains 14 residues. Germline CDR1 SGHDT, CDR2 YYEEEE. The CDR3, as DNA: TGTGCCAGCACCTTGGCACCGAGCCAAGAGACCCAGTACTTC. It codes for CASTLAPSQETQYF. The whole variable domain, remainder taken from reference TRBV5-6 and TRBJ2-5, is DAGVTQSPTHLIKTRGQQVTLRCSPKSGHDTVSWYQQALGQGPQFIFQYYEEEERQRGNFPDRFSGHQFPNYSSELNVNALLLGDSALYLCASTLAPSQETQYFGPGTRLLVL.

Many counts were recorded for this clonotype. CDR3 nucleotide sequence: TGTGCCAGCAGTTTTTTTCCAGCGCCCACCTACGAGCAGTACTTC. Encoded protein: CASSFFPAPTYEQYF. The chain joins TRBV27 to TRBJ2-7; no definite D call. There are 15 residues in the CDR3. In germline, CDR1 is MNHEY, CDR2 SMNVEV (reference sequence). Trimming removed 3 bases from V and 2 bases from J, with 14 bases in between.

This clonotype was counted between two and nine times. This could be a read error, since a much larger clone is one nucleotide away. The chain uses TRBV7-6 and TRBJ2-5; 9 bases agree with TRBD2. There are 15 residues in the CDR3. Germline CDR1 is SGHVS and CDR2 is FNYEAQ. As DNA, the CDR3 is TGTGTCAGCAGCTACAGCGGGGGGTCCGAAGAGACCCAGTACTTC. This sequence encodes CVSSYSGGSEETQYF.

The gene calls are TRBV6-1 and TRBJ2-3, with D unclear. CDR3 length: 15 amino acids. The V end was cut by 5 bases, the J end by 4 bases, with 16 bases between. Germline-derived CDR1 and CDR2 are MNHNS and SASEGT. The CDR3 DNA is TGTGCCAGCAGTCCCCTCGGGCCCCCCGCAGATACGCAGTATTTT. Translating it yields CASSPLGPPADTQYF.

This clonotype was seen many times. This chain links TRBV2 with TRBJ2-7; D is unclear. The CDR3 is 13 residues long. V lost 6 bases to trimming and J lost 3 bases, with 12 bases between them. Germline values: CDR1 SNHLY, CDR2 FYNNEI. The CDR3 here is CASRPDGYYEQYF. The CDR3 nucleotides are TGTGCCAGCAGGCCGGACGGATACTACGAGCAGTACTTC. Full variable domain (missing parts from reference TRBV2 and TRBJ2-7): EPEVTQTPSHQVTQMGQEVILRCVPISNHLYFYWYRQILGQKVEFLVSFYNNEISEKSEIFDDQFSVERPDGSNFTLKIRSTKLEDSAMYFCASRPDGYYEQYFGPGTRLTVT.

This clonotype was detected ten times or more. The chain couples TRBV20-1 to TRBJ2-5; D remains unclear. CDR1 is DFQATT, CDR2 SNEGSKA, per germline (reference sequence). V lost 0 bases, J lost 0 bases, and 8 bases lay in between. The CDR3 is 14 amino acids. This chain's CDR3 is CSARDAQDQETQYF. In DNA, the CDR3 is TGCAGTGCTAGAGATGCGCAGGACCAAGAGACCCAGTACTTC.

This clonotype was counted many times. CDR3 nucleotides: TGCGCCAGCAACACCGGGACAGGAGCGCTCGAGCAGTACTTC. Translating it yields CASNTGTGALEQYF. The rearrangement joins TRBV5-1 to TRBJ2-7; 8 bases match TRBD1. The germline gives CDR1 SGHRS, CDR2 YFSETQ. The V and J ends lost 6 bases and 6 bases, in that order; junction bases with no gene match: 11. There are 14 residues in the CDR3.

This clonotype was picked up many times. V is TRBV3-1 and J is TRBJ1-2, with D unresolved. With 6 bases removed from V and 5 bases from J, the gap between germline ends came to 19 bases. The CDR3 is made up of 15 amino acids. The germline V gene has CDR1 LGHDT and CDR2 YNNKEL (reference sequence). CDR3 nucleotides: TGTGCCAGCAGTCCCATCGCGGGTCCGGAGTATGGCTACACCTTC. Amino acid sequence: CASSPIAGPEYGYTF.

This sequence joins TRBV5-1 and TRBJ2-2, with TRBD1 matching 10 bases. Trimming took 9 bases from V and 3 from J; bases not matched to a gene: 8. From germline, CDR1 is SGHRS and CDR2 YFSETQ. The CDR3 runs 15 residues. The DNA for the CDR3 is TGCGCCATTAGGACCGGGACAGGGGACACCGGGGAGCTGTTTTTT. It codes for CAIRTGTGDTGELFF.